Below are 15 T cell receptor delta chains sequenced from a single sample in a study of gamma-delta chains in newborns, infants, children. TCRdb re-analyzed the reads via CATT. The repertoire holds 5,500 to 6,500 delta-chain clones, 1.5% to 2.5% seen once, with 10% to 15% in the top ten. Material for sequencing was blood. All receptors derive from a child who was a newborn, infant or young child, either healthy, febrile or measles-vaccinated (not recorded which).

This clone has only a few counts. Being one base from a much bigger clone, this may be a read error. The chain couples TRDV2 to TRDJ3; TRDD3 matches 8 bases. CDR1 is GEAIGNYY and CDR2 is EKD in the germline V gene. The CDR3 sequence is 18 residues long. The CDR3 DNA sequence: TGTGCCTGTGACGTACTGGGGGTTCGCTCCCGGGACACCCGACAGATGTTTTTC. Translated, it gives CACDVLGVRSRDTRQMFF.

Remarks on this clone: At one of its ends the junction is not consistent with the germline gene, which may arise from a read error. The CDR3 DNA follows: TGTGCCTTACGGGGGACGCCCGATAACCTCATCTTT. Translating it yields CALRGTPDNLIF. The gene calls are TRDV3 and TRDJ1; D might be TRDD3 (6 bases). This CDR3 spans 12 amino acids. Germline V lookup: CDR1 TVYSNPD, CDR2 GDNSRS (reference sequence). The variable domain in full, completed from reference TRDV3 and TRDJ1, reads CDKVTQSSPDQTVASGSEVVLLCTYDTVYSNPDLFWYRIRPDYSFQFVFYGDNSRSEGADFTQGRFSVKHILTQKAFHLVISPVRTEDSATYYCALRGTPDNLIFGKGTRVTVEP.

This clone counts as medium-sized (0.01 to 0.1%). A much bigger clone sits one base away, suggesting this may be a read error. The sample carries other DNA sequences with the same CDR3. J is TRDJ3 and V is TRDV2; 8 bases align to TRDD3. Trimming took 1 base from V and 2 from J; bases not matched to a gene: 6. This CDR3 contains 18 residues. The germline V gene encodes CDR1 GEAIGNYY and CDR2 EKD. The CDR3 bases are TGTGCCTGTGACACTGGGGGATGGAGCCCCTGGGACACCCGACAGATGTTTTTC. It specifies CACDTGGWSPWDTRQMFF.

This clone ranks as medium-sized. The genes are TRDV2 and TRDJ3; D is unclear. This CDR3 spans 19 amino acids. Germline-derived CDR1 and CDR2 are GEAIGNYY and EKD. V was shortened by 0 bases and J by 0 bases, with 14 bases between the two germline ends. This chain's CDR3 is CACDTAGPPRSWDTRQMFF. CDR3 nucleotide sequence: TGTGCCTGTGACACCGCGGGGCCGCCGCGCTCCTGGGACACCCGACAGATGTTTTTC.

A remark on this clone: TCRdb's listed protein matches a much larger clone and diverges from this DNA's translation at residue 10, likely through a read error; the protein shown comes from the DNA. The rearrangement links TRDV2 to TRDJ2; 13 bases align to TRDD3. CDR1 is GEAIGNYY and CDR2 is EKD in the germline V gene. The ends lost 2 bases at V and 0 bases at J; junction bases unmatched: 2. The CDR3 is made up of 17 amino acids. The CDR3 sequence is CACDILGDTTLTAQLFF. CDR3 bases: TGTGCCTGTGACATACTGGGGGATACGACTTTGACAGCACAACTCTTCTTT.

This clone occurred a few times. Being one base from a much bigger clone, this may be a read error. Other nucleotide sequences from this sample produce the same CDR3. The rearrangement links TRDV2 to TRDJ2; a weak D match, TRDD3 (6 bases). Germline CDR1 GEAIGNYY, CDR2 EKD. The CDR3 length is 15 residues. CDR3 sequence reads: CACDVLGPLTAQLFF. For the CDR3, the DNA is TGCGCCTGTGATGTACTGGGTCCTTTGACAGCACAACTCTTCTTT.

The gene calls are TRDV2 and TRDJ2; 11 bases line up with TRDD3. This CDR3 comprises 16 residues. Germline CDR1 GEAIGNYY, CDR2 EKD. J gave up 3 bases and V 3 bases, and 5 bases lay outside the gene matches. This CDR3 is CACDVLGDKVTAQLFF. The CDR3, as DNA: TGTGCCTGTGACGTACTGGGGGATAAGGTGACAGCACAACTCTTCTTT.

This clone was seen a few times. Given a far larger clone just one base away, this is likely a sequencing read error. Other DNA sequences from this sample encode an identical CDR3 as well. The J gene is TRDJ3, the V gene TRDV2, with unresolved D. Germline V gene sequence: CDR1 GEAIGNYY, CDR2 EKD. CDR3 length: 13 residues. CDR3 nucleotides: TGTGCCTGTGACACCTGGGACACCCGACAGATGTTCTTC. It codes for CACDTWDTRQMFF.

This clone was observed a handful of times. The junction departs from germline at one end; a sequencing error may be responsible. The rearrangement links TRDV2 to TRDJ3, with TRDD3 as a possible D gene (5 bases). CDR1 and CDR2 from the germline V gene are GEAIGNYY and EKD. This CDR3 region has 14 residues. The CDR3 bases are TGTGCCTGTGACACCGTCTGGGCCACCCTACAGATGTTTTTC. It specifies CACDTVWATLQMFF.

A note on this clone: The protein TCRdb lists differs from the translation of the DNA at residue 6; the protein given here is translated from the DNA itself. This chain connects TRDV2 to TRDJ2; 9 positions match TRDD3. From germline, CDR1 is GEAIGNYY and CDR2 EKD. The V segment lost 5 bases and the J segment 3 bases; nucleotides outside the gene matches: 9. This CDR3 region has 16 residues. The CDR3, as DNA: TGTGCCTGTGGTTTAATGGGGGATAAGGTGACAGCACAACTCTTCTTT. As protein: CACGLMGDKVTAQLFF.

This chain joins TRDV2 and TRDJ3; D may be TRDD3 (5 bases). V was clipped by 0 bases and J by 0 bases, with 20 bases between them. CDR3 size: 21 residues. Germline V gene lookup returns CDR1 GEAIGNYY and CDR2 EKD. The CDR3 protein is CACDTGGGVQTGSWDTRQMFF. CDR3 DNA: TGTGCCTGTGACACCGGGGGGGGGGTCCAAACCGGCTCCTGGGACACCCGACAGATGTTTTTC.

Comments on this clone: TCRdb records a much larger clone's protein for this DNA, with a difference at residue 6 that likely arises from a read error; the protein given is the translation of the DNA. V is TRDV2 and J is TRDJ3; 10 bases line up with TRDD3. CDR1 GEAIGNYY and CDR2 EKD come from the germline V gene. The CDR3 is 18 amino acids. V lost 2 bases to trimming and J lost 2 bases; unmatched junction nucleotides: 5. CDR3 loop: CACDKMLGDTWDTRQMFF. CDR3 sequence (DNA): TGTGCCTGTGACAAAATGCTGGGGGATACCTGGGACACCCGACAGATGTTTTTC.

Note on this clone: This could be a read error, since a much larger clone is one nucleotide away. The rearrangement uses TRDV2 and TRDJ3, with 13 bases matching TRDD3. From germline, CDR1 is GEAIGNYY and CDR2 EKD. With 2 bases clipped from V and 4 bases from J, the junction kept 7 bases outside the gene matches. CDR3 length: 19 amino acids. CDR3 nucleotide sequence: TGTGCCTGTGACAAAGTACTGGGGGATACGCTTTGGGACACCCGACAGATGTTTTTC. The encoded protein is CACDKVLGDTLWDTRQMFF.

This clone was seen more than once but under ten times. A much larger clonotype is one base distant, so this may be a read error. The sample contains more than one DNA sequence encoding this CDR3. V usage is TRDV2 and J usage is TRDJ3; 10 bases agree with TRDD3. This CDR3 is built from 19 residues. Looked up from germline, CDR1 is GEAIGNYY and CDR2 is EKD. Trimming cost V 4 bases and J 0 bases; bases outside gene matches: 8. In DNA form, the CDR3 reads TGTGCCTGTGATCCGACTGGGGGATCTATCTCCTGGGACACCCGACAGATGTTTTTC. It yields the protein CACDPTGGSISWDTRQMFF.

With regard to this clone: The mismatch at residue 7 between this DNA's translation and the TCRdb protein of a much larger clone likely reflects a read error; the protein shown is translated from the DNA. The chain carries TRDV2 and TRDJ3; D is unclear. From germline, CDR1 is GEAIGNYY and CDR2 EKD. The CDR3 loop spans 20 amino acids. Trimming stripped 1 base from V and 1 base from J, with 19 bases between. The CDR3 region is CACDTVRVPQLSWDTRQMFF. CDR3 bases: TGTGCCTGTGACACGGTCCGAGTACCGCAACTTTCCTGGGACACCCGACAGATGTTTTTC.